This TCR beta chain comes out of a study of blood T cell repertoires in COVID-19 (dated by TCRdb to about 2020). Study-wide context: Samples from collaborators originated in the United States, Italy and Spain and spanned both the acute and convalescent phases of COVID-19. The material from the prospective study consisted of cDNA or gDNA derived from T cells, B-cell-depleted T cells, or PBMCs. Deeply sampled blood TCRbeta repertoires from subjects exposed to, actively infected with, or recovered from COVID-19 were included in the dataset. The repertoires were made available in a free public database intended to serve as a resource for research on the immune response to SARS-CoV-2. Samples were obtained from the ongoing ImmuneRACE study (first 160 participants) and from about 1,300 subjects provided by 6 global collaborators. A de-identified subject ID, COVID-19 status, age in years and sex were almost always included in the sample metadata. Where HLA class I and class II types were available, the types were taken from metadata supplied by the sample provider, not from assay-based typing.

V is cut back by 6 bases and J by 3 bases, with 4 bases in the junction unmatched. From the germline V gene, CDR1 is SGHAT and CDR2 is FQNNGV. The CDR3 measures 14 amino acids from cysteine to phenylalanine. Here the CDR3 DNA is all that survives: 42 bases in frame from base 1. To note about this clone: Its antigen is not yet known. Base qualities are not at hand, and no much larger clone is one base apart.

TCRbeta CDR3 regions were amplified from genomic DNA using the immunoSEQ Assay, a bias-controlled multiplex PCR. Per the original workflow: The number of nucleated cells in each sample was estimated from the amplification of reference gene primers within the assay. To quantify the absolute abundance of each unique TCRbeta CDR3 rearrangement, sequence reads were collapsed and filtered. For each sample, productive Simpson clonality was calculated as the square root of Simpson's diversity index across productive rearrangements. This immuneACCESS table, as held by TCRdb, lists in-frame sequences with V and J called but not all clones. Of the missing ones, under half trace to an unresolved V gene in checked studies; the others have no known cause. V and J calls and clone size are those listed in that table; D and trimming were worked out from the DNA. Present in this sample are 500,000 to 600,000 clones, roughly nine tenths of which were seen just once. The ten largest clones represent less than 9.5% of the sample.

General study outcomes and caveats: How much clinical and demographic metadata was included differed by source and by participant, and the metadata was provided uncurated.

In Seattle, one collaborating source enrolled patients while the infection was active and tracked those patients longitudinally over the course of disease. Collaborating institutions collected whole blood in K2EDTA tubes following their own protocols. Collaborator samples were shipped for TCRbeta analysis as frozen whole blood, isolated PBMCs, or DNA extracted from either sample type. The sequenced sample consisted of peripheral blood. The source is a woman aged 50 to 65 with COVID-19, enrolled during active disease. The sequence is built from TRBV11-2 and TRBJ1-5; TRBD1 agrees with 8 junctional bases. Read as DNA, the sequence is TGTGCCAGCAGTCGGACAGGGAACAATCAGCCCCAGCATTTT. It specifies CASSRTGNNQPQHF. Reference TRBV11-2 and TRBJ1-5 proteins supply the regions before and after the CDR3; the full variable domain is: EAGVAQSPRYKIIEKRQSVAFWCNPISGHATLYWYQQILGQGPKLLIQFQNNGVVDDSQLPKDRFSAERLKGVDSTLKIQPAKLEDSAVYLCASSRTGNNQPQHFGDGTRLSIL.